The 13 T cell receptor beta chains in this list originate from one sample, sequenced in a study of immune evolution from preneoplasia to lung adenocarcinoma. Assay: immunoSEQ multiplex PCR; the TCRdb copy retains only in-frame clones and omits some. The repertoire holds 7,000 to 9,000 clones, with 65% to 85% as singletons. Source material: FFPE adjacent normal lung tissue. The receptors come from a person aged 70 to 80 with lung adenocarcinoma.

The chain carries TRBV29-1 and TRBJ2-7, with 9 bases fitting TRBD1. From germline, CDR1 is SQVTM and CDR2 ANQGSEA. This CDR3 region has 13 residues. J gave up 5 bases and V 3 bases, and 5 bases lay outside the gene matches. In DNA form, the CDR3 reads TGCAGCGTTGAGACAGGGGGTTTCAACGAGCAGTACTTC. Its protein is CSVETGGFNEQYF.

The V gene is TRBV2, the J gene TRBJ1-2; unclear D gene. Trimming cost V 7 bases and J 4 bases, with 10 bases left between them. The CDR3 is 12 amino acids. Germline V lookup: CDR1 SNHLY, CDR2 FYNNEI. The CDR3 nucleotides read TGTGCCAGCAAGAGGGCAGGCTATGGCTACACCTTC. It specifies CASKRAGYGYTF.

This chain joins TRBV7-2 and TRBJ2-7, with 7 bases fitting TRBD2. This CDR3 comprises 15 residues. From germline, CDR1 is SGHTA and CDR2 FQGNSA. V shed 2 bases and J 4 bases; nucleotides not matched to a gene: 8. The CDR3 nucleotides are TGTGCCAGCAGCTTAAGGGAGGGCGGCGTTTACGAGCAGTACTTC. Translation: CASSLREGGVYEQYF.

The genes are TRBV19 and TRBJ2-2; no reliable D call. CDR1 is LNHDA and CDR2 is SQIVND in the germline V gene (reference sequence). With 6 bases removed from V and 6 bases from J, the gap between germline ends came to 5 bases. There are 11 residues in the CDR3. DNA for the CDR3: TGTGCCAGTAGCTCTTCCGGGGAGCTGTTTTTT. Translating gives CASSSSGELFF.

This sequence joins TRBV28 and TRBJ2-5; no definite D call. Trimming removed 4 bases from V and 2 bases from J, with 5 bases in between. This CDR3 contains 12 residues. Germline values: CDR1 MDHEN, CDR2 SYDVKM. The CDR3 DNA follows: TGTGCCAGCAGTTGGGGACAAGAGACCCAGTACTTC. Protein product: CASSWGQETQYF. The entire variable domain, with the rest obtained from reference TRBV28 and TRBJ2-5, is as follows: DVKVTQSSRYLVKRTGEKVFLECVQDMDHENMFWYRQDPGLGLRLIYFSYDVKMKEKGDIPEGYSVSREKKERFSLILESASTNQTSMYLCASSWGQETQYFGPGTRLLVL.

The CDR3 DNA reads as TGTGCCAGCACCAGGGACCAAGAGACCCAGTACTTC. Translating it yields CASTRDQETQYF. V is TRBV2 and J is TRBJ2-5; tentative D call: TRBD1 (5 bases). The V and J ends lost 7 bases and 0 bases respectively, with 6 bases between them. The V gene's germline CDR1 is SNHLY and CDR2 FYNNEI. The CDR3 totals 12 residues.

The J gene is TRBJ2-2, the V gene TRBV1; TRBD2 is the table's D call, not checked against the DNA. TRBV1 is listed as a pseudogene. CDR3 length: 19 residues. The CDR3 nucleotides are TGCACCAGCAGCCAAGAAAAGAAGTCGGCGGGGGGGCTACCCGGGGAGCTGTTTTTT. This codes for CTSSQEKKSAGGLPGELFF.

This rearrangement joins TRBV18 to TRBJ2-2; a weak D match, TRBD1 (7 bases). Trimming removed 4 bases from V and 0 bases from J, with 12 bases in between. This CDR3 comprises 16 residues. CDR1 and CDR2 (germline): KGHSH, LQKENI. CDR3 nucleotide sequence: TGTGCCAGCTCACTTTCAGGGGGGACGAACACCGGGGAGCTGTTTTTT. This encodes CASSLSGGTNTGELFF.

The J gene is TRBJ1-2, the V gene TRBV5-4, with no clear D. CDR3 length: 15 amino acids. Trimming removed 4 bases from V and 4 bases from J, with 17 bases in between. CDR1 and CDR2 from the germline V gene are SGHNT and YYREEE (reference sequence). CDR3 sequence: CASSIPGSVIYGYTF. The CDR3 DNA is TGTGCCAGCAGCATTCCGGGGTCAGTGATCTATGGCTACACCTTC.

In this sample, this clone turned up a few times. The chain couples TRBV5-1 to TRBJ2-7; TRBD1 matches at 11 bases. CDR3 length: 15 amino acids. V shed 4 bases, J shed 6 bases, and the junction held 9 bases outside the gene matches. Germline CDR1 and CDR2: SGHRS and YFSETQ. This CDR3 reads CASSLAGQGGGEQYF. CDR3 coding DNA: TGCGCCAGCAGCCTAGCGGGACAGGGGGGCGGCGAGCAGTACTTC. The full variable domain, with the rest looked up from reference TRBV5-1 and TRBJ2-7, is KAGVTQTPRYLIKTRGQQVTLSCSPISGHRSVSWYQQTPGQGLQFLFEYFSETQRNKGNFPGRFSGRQFSNSRSEMNVSTLELGDSALYLCASSLAGQGGGEQYFGPGTRLTVT.

This clone showed up just a few times. V is TRBV4-1 and J is TRBJ2-2; no clear D gene. Germline CDR1 and CDR2: MGHRA and YSYEKL. CDR3 length: 17 residues. V lost 0 bases and J lost 6, with 17 bases in between. In nucleotides, the CDR3 is TGCGCCAGCAGCCAAGATTTCCCAGGATTAAGGCCCGGGGAGCTGTTTTTT. Its translation is CASSQDFPGLRPGELFF.

The rearrangement joins TRBV27 to TRBJ1-4; D call uncertain. CDR3 length: 14 residues. V shed 4 bases and J shed 5 bases, with 11 bases lying between them. Germline assignment: CDR1 MNHEY and CDR2 SMNVEV (reference sequence). The CDR3 reads CASSSFGPNEKLFF. DNA for the CDR3: TGTGCCAGCAGTTCGTTTGGACCGAATGAAAAACTGTTTTTT.

The chain has TRBV11-3 and TRBJ2-6, with D possibly matching TRBD1 (6 bases). Trimming stripped 5 bases from V and 0 bases from J, with 8 bases between. Germline V lookup: CDR1 SGHNT, CDR2 YENEEA. This CDR3 is 15 amino acids long. The CDR3 is CASSPGVSGANVLTF. The CDR3 bases are TGTGCCAGCAGCCCAGGGGTCTCTGGGGCCAACGTCCTGACTTTC.